The present T cell receptor (beta chain) was sequenced within a study of monozygotic twins with inflammatory bowel disease. As concerns this clonotype: Its antigen is not known.

TCRdb reprocessed the 5' RACE reads, keeping one entry per CDR3 protein, no DNA. This table holds around 140,000 distinct CDR3 sequences. CDR3 length: 16 amino acids. Germline V gene lookup returns CDR1 LGHDT and CDR2 YNNKEL (reference sequence). Study findings and constraints: The sharing of clonotypes with others was lower in IBD patients than in healthy twins, especially with disease activity. Between concordant and discordant twins, repertoire similarity failed to differ, a result that limited power may explain.

The TCR sequence derives from a human donor with ulcerative colitis or Crohn's disease, or a healthy co-twin of an affected twin (not recorded which). Sequencing was carried out using blood. The chain joins TRBV3-1 to TRBJ2-1; TCRdb reports TRBD1, a call that lacks DNA to check it against. The CDR3 sequence is CASSPSGRGAYNEQFF.